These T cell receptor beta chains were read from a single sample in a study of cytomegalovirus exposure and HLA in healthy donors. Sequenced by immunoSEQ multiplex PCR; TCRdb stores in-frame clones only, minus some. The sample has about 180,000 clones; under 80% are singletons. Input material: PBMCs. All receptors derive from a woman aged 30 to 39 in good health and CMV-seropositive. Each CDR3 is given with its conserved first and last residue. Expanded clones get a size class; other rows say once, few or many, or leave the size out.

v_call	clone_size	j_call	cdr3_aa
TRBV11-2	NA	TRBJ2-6	CASSSWTGRRVSGANVLTF
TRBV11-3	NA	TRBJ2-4	CASSLDRRRGGINIQYF
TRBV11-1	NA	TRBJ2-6	CASRPSAGGPGANVLTF
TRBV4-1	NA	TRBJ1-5	CASSQDILIHQPQHF
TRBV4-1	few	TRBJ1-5	CASSQETRQLNQPQHF
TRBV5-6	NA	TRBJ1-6	CASSLGLSQSPLHF
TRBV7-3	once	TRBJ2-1	CASSQPGQGAYNEQFF
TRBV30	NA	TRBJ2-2	CAWKRRGGDGELFF
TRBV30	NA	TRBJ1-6	CACRSYNSPLHF
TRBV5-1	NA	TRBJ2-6	CASSEGVGANVLTF
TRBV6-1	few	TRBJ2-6	CASTGEISGANVLTF
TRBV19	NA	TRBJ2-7	CASSDRVSYEQYF
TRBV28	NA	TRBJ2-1	CASSPPGRGRSNNEQFF
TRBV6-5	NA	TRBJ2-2	CASRKAGFTTGELFF
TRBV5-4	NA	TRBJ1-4	CASSSPGATNEKLFF
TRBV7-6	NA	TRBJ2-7	CASSLSGGSTYEQYF
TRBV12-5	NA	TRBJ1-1	CASGRTFLASPYTEAFF
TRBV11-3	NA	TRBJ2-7	CASSQLEMYEQYF
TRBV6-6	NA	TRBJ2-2	CASSYKIVRDHGELFF
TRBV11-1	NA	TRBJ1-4	CASSQRGTGGLLKPEKLFF
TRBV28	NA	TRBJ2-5	CASSFPLAGGFQETQYF